The 8 T cell receptor beta chains below all came from one sample that was sequenced in a study of T cell responses to AZD1222 COVID-19 vaccine. Generated by immunoSEQ multiplex PCR, the TCRdb table keeps only in-frame clones and is missing some. The sample shows 120,000 or so clones, about nine tenths of them seen only once. The source was peripheral blood, collected 28 days after the second dose of the MenACWY control vaccine. The source of these receptors is an adult who received the MenACWY meningococcal vaccine as a control.

V and J are TRBV11-2 and TRBJ2-2; no clear D. The CDR3 covers 12 residues. The ends were cut back, 8 bases at V and 6 bases at J, with 10 bases in the middle. The V gene's germline CDR1 is SGHAT and CDR2 FQNNGV. The DNA for the CDR3 is TGTGCCAGCGCTGTCCTTTCCGGGGAGCTGTTTTTT. It translates to CASAVLSGELFF.

The gene calls are TRBV5-1 and TRBJ2-1, with D tentatively TRBD2 (6 bases). Trimming cost V 4 bases and J 0 bases, with 11 bases left between them. From germline, CDR1 is SGHRS and CDR2 YFSETQ. This CDR3 spans 15 amino acids. Here the CDR3 DNA reads TGCGCCAGCAGCGGCACTAGCTTCTCCTACAATGAGCAGTTCTTC. Translated: CASSGTSFSYNEQFF.

The chain joins TRBV28 to TRBJ1-5, with no clear D. CDR3 length: 16 residues. The V and J ends lost 5 bases and 1 base respectively, with 15 bases between them. Germline-derived CDR1 and CDR2 are MDHEN and SYDVKM. DNA for the CDR3: TGTGCCAGCAGTCCAAAAAATGTGGTCAGCAATCAGCCCCAGCATTTT. It is translated as CASSPKNVVSNQPQHF.

In the case of this clone: The same CDR3 can be traced to other DNA sequences in this sample. The V gene is TRBV19, the J gene TRBJ1-5, with a weak D call TRBD1 (5 bases). Germline V gives CDR1 LNHDA, CDR2 SQIVND (reference sequence). The CDR3 covers 14 residues. With 3 bases removed from V and 1 base from J, the gap between germline ends came to 7 bases. The CDR3 sequence: CASSITGSNQPQHF. For the CDR3, the DNA is TGTGCCAGTAGTATTACAGGAAGCAATCAGCCCCAGCATTTT.

This sequence joins TRBV7-2 and TRBJ1-3; D is undetermined. V lost 0 bases to trimming and J lost 0 bases, with 12 bases between them. This CDR3 has 17 amino acids. The V gene's germline CDR1 is SGHTA and CDR2 FQGNSA. CDR3 nucleotides: TGTGCCAGCAGCTTAGCTTCGACATCCTCCTCTGGAAACACCATATATTTT. Translating it yields CASSLASTSSSGNTIYF.

The V gene is TRBV4-1, the J gene TRBJ2-1; D may be TRBD2 (6 bases). CDR3 size: 16 residues. Germline loops: CDR1 MGHRA, CDR2 YSYEKL. The germline V and J ends were trimmed by 1 base and 4 bases, with 14 bases remaining between them. This CDR3 is CASSQVLTGAYNEQFF. The CDR3 region has the DNA TGCGCCAGCAGCCAAGTATTAACGGGAGCATACAATGAGCAGTTCTTC.

V and J are TRBV6-4 and TRBJ2-2; D is perhaps TRBD1 or TRBD2 (5 bases each). Germline CDR1 MRHNA, CDR2 SNTAGT. The V gene lost 2 bases and the J gene lost 3 bases, with 7 bases spanning the gap. There are 14 residues in the CDR3. The CDR3 is CASSDVGDTGELFF. Written as DNA, the CDR3 is TGTGCCAGCAGTGACGTGGGGGACACCGGGGAGCTGTTTTTT.

The chain couples TRBV2 to TRBJ2-2; D might be TRBD1 (5 bases). This CDR3 has 15 amino acids. V gave up 7 bases and J gave up 1 base, with 13 bases separating them. Germline V gene data show CDR1 as SNHLY and CDR2 as FYNNEI. The CDR3 loop reads CASNPGAGNTGELFF. CDR3 coding DNA: TGTGCCAGCAACCCTGGGGCAGGGAACACCGGGGAGCTGTTTTTT.